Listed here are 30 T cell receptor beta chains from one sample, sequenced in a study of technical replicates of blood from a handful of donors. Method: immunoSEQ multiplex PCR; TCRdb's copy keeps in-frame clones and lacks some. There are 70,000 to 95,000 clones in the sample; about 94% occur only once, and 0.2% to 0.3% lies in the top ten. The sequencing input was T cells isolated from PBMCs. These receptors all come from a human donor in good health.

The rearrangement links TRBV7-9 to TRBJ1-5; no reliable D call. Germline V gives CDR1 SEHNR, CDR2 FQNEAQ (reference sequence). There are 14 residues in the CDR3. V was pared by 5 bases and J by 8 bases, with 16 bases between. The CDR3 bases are TGTGCCAGCAGCACTACCCCGGTCGGGAAGCCCCAGCATTTT. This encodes CASSTTPVGKPQHF.

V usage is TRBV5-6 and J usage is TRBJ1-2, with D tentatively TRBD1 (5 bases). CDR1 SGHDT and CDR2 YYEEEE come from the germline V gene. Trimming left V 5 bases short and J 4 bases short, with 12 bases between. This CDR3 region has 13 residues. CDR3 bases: TGTGCCAGCAGTGAGGCGGGGGGCTATGGCTACACCTTC. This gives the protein CASSEAGGYGYTF.

CDR3 protein: CASSPPDRKAFF. CDR3 nucleotides: TGTGCCAGCAGTCCACCGGACAGGAAAGCTTTCTTT. The chain has TRBV28 and TRBJ1-1, with TRBD1 identical over 7 bases. The CDR3 has 12 amino acids. J gave up 9 bases and V 5 bases, and 6 bases lay outside the gene matches. The germline gives CDR1 MDHEN, CDR2 SYDVKM.

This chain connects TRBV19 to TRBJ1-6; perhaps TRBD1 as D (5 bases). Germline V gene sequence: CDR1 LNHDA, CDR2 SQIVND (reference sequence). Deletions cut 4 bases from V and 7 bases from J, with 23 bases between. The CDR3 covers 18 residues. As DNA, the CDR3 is TGTGCCAGTAGTAAGGCCAGGGATTCATTGGGAACGAATTCACCCCTCCACTTT. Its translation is CASSKARDSLGTNSPLHF.

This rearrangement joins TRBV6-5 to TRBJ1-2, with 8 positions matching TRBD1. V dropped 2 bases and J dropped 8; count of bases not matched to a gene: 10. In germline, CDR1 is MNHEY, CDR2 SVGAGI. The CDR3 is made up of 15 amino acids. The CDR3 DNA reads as TGTGCCAGCAGTTACGGACTTCAGGGGGCAGGAGGCTACACCTTC. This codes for CASSYGLQGAGGYTF.

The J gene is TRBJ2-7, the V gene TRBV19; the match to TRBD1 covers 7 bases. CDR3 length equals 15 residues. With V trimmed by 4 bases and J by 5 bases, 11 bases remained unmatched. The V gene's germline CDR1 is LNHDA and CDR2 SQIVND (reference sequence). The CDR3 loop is CASSTDRQGPNEQYF. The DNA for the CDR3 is TGTGCCAGTAGTACAGATAGACAGGGTCCCAACGAGCAGTACTTC.

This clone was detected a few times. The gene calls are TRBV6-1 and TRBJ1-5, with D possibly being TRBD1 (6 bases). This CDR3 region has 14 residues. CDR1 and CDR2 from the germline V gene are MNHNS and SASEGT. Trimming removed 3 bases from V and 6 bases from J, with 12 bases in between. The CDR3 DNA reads TGTGCCAGCAGTGATGAACAGGGAGCTCAGCCCCAGCATTTT. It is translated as CASSDEQGAQPQHF.

The CDR3 bases are TGTGCCAGCAGCCCGGCGGGGGGGTCGGGCACCGGGGAGCTGTTTTTT. Protein sequence: CASSPAGGSGTGELFF. The chain has TRBV11-2 and TRBJ2-2; 9 nucleotides line up with TRBD2. Trimming took 5 bases from V and 4 from J; bases not matched to a gene: 8. The CDR3 spans 16 residues. Germline loops: CDR1 SGHAT, CDR2 FQNNGV.

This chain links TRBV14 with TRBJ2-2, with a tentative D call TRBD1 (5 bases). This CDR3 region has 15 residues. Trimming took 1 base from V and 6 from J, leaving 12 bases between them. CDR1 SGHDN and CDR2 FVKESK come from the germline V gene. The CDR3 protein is CASSQVSGFPGELFF. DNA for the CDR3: TGTGCCAGCAGCCAAGTCTCAGGGTTCCCCGGGGAGCTGTTTTTT.

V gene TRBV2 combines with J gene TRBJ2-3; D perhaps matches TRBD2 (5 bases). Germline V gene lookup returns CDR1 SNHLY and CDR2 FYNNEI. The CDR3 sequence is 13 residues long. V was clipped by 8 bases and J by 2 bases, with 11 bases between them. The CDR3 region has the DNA TGTGCCAGCCGTGGAGGCCACACAGATACGCAGTATTTT. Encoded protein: CASRGGHTDTQYF.

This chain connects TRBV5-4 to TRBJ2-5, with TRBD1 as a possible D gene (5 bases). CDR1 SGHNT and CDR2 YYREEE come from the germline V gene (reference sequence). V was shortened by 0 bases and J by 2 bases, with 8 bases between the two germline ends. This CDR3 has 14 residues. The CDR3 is CASSLDDRQETQYF. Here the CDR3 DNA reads TGTGCCAGCAGCTTGGACGACAGACAAGAGACCCAGTACTTC. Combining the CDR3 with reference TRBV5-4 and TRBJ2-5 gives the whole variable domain ETGVTQSPTHLIKTRGQQVTLRCSSQSGHNTVSWYQQALGQGPQFIFQYYREEENGRGNFPPRFSGLQFPNYSSELNVNALELDDSALYLCASSLDDRQETQYFGPGTRLLVL.

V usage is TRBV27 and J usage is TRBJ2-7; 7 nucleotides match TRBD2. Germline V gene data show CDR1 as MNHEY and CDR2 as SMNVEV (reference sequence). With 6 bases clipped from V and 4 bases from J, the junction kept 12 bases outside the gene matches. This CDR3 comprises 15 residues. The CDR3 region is CASRLGAGEGYEQYF. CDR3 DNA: TGTGCCAGCAGGTTAGGGGCGGGAGAGGGGTACGAGCAGTACTTC.

CDR3 in DNA: TGTGCCAGCAGCCTCCCTGGACAGACGAACACTGAAGCTTTCTTT. Translation gives CASSLPGQTNTEAFF. The V call is TRBV5-4, the J call TRBJ1-1, with D tentatively TRBD1 (6 bases). The CDR3 spans 15 residues. Trimming cost V 4 bases and J 1 base, with 14 bases left between them. Germline lookup yields CDR1 SGHNT and CDR2 YYREEE (reference sequence).

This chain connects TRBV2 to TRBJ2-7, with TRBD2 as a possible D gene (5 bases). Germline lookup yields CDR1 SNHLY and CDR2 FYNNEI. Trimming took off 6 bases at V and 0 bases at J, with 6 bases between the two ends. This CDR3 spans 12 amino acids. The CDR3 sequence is CASRRDSYEQYF. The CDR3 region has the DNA TGTGCCAGCAGACGGGACTCCTACGAGCAGTACTTC.

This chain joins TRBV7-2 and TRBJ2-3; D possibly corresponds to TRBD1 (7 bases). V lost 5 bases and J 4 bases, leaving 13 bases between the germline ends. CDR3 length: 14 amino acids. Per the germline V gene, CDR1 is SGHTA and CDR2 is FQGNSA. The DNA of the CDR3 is TGTGCCAGCAGCCCACCAGGGGGGTCAGATACGCAGTATTTT. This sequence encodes CASSPPGGSDTQYF.

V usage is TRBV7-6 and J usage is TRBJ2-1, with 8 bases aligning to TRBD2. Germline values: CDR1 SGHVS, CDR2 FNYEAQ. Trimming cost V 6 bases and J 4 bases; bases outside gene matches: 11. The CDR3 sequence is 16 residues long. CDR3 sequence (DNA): TGTGCCAGCAGTTTTTTTAGCGGGATTTATTACAATGAGCAGTTCTTC. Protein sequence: CASSFFSGIYYNEQFF.

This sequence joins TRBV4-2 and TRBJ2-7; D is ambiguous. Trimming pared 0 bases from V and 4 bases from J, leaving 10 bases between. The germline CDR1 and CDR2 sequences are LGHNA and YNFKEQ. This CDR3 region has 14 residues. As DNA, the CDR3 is TGTGCCAGCAGCCAAGATAGTGCCGTTTACGAGCAGTACTTC. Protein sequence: CASSQDSAVYEQYF.

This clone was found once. The DNA of the CDR3 is TGCGCCAGCAGCTTGGATTCCAGGGTCGGTGAAAAACTGTTTTTT. Protein: CASSLDSRVGEKLFF. The V and J genes are TRBV5-1 and TRBJ1-4; maybe TRBD1 (5 bases). V lost 0 bases and J 7 bases, leaving 13 bases between the germline ends. The germline V gene has CDR1 SGHRS and CDR2 YFSETQ. The CDR3 contains 15 residues.

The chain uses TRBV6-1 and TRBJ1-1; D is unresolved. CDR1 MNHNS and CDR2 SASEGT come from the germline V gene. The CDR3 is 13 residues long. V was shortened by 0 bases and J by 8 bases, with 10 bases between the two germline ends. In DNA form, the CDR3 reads TGTGCCAGCAGTGAAGCCTACGCTATGGAAGCTTTCTTT. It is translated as CASSEAYAMEAFF.

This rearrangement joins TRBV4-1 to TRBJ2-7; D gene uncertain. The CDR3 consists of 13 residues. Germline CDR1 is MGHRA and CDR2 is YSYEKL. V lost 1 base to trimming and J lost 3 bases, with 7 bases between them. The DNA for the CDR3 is TGCGCCAGCAGCCAAGTGGTCAGCTACGAGCAGTACTTC. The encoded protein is CASSQVVSYEQYF.

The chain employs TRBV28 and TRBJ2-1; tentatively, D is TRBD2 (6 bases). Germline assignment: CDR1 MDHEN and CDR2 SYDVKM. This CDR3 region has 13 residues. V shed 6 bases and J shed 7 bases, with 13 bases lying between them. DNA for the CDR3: TGTGCCAGCAGGCGGGAAACCCTTAATGAGCAGTTCTTC. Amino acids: CASRRETLNEQFF.

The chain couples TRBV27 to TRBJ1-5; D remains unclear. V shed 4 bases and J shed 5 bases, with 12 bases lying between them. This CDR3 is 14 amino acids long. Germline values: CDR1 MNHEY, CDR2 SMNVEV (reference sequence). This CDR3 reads CASSSSESYQPQHF. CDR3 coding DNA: TGTGCCAGCAGTTCTTCTGAGAGTTATCAGCCCCAGCATTTT.

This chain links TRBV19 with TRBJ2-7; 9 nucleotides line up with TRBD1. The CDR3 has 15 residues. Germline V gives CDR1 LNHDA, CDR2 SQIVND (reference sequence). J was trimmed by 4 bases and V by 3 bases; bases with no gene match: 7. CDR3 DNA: TGTGCCAGTAGTATTGACCGGACAGGGGTTTACGAGCAGTACTTC. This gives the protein CASSIDRTGVYEQYF.

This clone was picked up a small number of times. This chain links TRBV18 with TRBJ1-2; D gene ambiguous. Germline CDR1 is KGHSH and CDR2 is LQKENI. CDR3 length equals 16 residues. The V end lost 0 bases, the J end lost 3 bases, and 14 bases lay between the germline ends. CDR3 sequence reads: CASSPPSVSGDYGYTF. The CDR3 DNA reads TGTGCCAGCTCACCACCTAGTGTATCAGGCGACTATGGCTACACCTTC.

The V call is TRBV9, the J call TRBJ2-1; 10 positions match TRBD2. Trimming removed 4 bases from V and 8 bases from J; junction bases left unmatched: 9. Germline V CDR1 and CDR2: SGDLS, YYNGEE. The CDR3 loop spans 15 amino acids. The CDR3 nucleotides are TGTGCCAGCAGCCCTGGGGCTAGCGGGAGTCATGAGCAGTTCTTC. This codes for CASSPGASGSHEQFF.

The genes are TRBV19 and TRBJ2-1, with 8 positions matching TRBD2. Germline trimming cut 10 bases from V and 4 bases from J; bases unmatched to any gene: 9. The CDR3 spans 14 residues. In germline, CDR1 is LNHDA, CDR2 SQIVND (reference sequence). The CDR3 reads CATLSREGYNEQFF. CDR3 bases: TGTGCCACCCTATCCCGGGAGGGTTACAATGAGCAGTTCTTC.

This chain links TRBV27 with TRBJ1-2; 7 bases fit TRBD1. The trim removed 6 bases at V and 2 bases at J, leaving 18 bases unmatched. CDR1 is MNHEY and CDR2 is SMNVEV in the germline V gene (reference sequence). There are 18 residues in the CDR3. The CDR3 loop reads CASRSLGRTGKINYGYTF. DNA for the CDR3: TGTGCCAGCAGGAGCCTAGGGAGGACAGGAAAAATAAACTATGGCTACACCTTC.

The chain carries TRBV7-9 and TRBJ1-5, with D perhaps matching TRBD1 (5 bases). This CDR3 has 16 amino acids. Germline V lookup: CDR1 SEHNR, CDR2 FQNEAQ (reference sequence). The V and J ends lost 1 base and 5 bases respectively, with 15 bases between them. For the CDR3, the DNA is TGTGCCAGCAGCTTAGGGGCCCGGGGAGGGGATCAGCCCCAGCATTTT. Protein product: CASSLGARGGDQPQHF.

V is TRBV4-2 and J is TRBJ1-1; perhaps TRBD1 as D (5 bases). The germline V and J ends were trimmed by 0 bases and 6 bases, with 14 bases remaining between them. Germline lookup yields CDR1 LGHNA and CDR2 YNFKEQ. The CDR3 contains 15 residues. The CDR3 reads CASSQDMQGWSEAFF. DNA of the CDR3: TGTGCCAGCAGCCAAGATATGCAGGGTTGGTCTGAAGCTTTCTTT.

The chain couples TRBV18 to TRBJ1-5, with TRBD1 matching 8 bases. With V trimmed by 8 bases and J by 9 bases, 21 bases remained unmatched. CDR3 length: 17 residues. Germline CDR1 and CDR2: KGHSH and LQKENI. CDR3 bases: TGTGCCAGCCCAGACCAATTTTCACGGGACAGGTGGTGGCCCCAGCATTTT. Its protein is CASPDQFSRDRWWPQHF.